The following is a T cell receptor beta chain sequence with its context. Symptom resolution, clearance, or two negative PCRs marked the recovered donors of Cohort 3. Germline CDR1 is LNHDA and CDR2 is SQIVND (reference sequence). This CDR3 region has 14 residues. The V gene lost 1 base and the J gene lost 4 bases, with 8 bases spanning the gap. Here immunoSEQ multiplex PCR was the method, and the copy in TCRdb shows in-frame clones only, minus some. The table includes around 200,000 clones, roughly 85% detected once. These data originate in a study of blood T cell repertoires in COVID-19. In the study overall: T cells, B-cell-depleted T cells, or PBMCs supplied cDNA or gDNA.

This chain links TRBV19 with TRBJ1-5, with a weak D call TRBD1 (6 bases). The clonotype was recovered from a man between 35 and 55 years old who had recovered from COVID-19. Specimen: PBMCs or T cells enriched from blood (not recorded which). CDR3 sequence reads: CASSIGQDNQPQHF. The CDR3 DNA is TGTGCCAGTAGTATAGGACAGGATAATCAGCCCCAGCATTTT. Based on the CDR3 plus reference TRBV19 and TRBJ1-5, the full variable domain is DGGITQSPKYLFRKEGQNVTLSCEQNLNHDAMYWYRQDPGQGLRLIYYSQIVNDFQKGDIAEGYSVSREKKESFPLTVTSAQKNPTAFYLCASSIGQDNQPQHFGDGTRLSIL.